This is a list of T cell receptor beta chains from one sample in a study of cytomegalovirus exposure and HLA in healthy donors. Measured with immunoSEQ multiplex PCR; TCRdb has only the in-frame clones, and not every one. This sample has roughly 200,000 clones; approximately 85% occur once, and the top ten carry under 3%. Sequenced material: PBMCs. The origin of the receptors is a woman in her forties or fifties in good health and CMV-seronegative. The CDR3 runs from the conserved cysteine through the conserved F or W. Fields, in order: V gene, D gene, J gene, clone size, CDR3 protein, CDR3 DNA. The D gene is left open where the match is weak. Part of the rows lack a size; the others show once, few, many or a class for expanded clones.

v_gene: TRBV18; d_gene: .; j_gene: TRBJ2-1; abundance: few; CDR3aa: CASSPLLQKYNEQFF; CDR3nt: TGTGCCAGCTCACCACTTCTACAGAAATACAATGAGCAGTTCTTC
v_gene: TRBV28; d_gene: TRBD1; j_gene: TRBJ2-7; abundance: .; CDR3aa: CASQGQGASYEQYF; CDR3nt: TGTGCCAGCCAAGGACAGGGGGCTAGCTACGAGCAGTACTTC
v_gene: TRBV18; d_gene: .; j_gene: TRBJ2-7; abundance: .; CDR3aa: CASSPDGHFYEQYF; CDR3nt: TGTGCCAGCTCACCTGATGGACACTTCTACGAGCAGTACTTC
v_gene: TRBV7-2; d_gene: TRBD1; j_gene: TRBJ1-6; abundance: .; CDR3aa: CASSYPGGQAYNSPLHF; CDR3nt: TGTGCCAGCAGTTACCCAGGGGGGCAGGCCTATAATTCACCCCTCCACTTT
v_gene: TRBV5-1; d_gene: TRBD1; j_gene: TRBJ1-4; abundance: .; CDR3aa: CASGPGQTTGGIREKLFF; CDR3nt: TGCGCCAGCGGCCCGGGACAGACAACCGGGGGCATTCGGGAAAAACTGTTTTTT
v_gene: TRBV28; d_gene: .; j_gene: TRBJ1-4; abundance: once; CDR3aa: CASSERGLSEKLFF; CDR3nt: TGTGCCAGCAGTGAGCGAGGACTTAGTGAAAAACTGTTTTTT
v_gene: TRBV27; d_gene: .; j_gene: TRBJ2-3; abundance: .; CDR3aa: CASSPVGSARRPDTQYF; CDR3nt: TGTGCCAGCAGTCCCGTTGGAAGCGCCCGAAGGCCAGATACGCAGTATTTT
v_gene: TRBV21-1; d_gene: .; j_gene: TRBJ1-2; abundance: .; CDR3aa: CASDYTGLGYTF; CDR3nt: TGTGCCAGCGACTATACAGGGTTAGGCTACACCTTC
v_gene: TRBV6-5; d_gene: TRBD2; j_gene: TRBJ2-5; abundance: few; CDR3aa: CASSYGGRSLETQYF; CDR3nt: TGTGCCAGCAGTTACGGCGGGAGAAGTCTAGAGACCCAGTACTTC
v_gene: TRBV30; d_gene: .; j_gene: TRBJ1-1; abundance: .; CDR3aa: CAWSVVGKAFF; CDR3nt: TGTGCCTGGAGTGTAGTCGGGAAAGCTTTCTTT
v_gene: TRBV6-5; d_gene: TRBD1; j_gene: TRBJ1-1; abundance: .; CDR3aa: CASSLGTGIAEAFF; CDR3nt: TGTGCCAGCAGCCTCGGGACAGGGATAGCTGAAGCTTTCTTT
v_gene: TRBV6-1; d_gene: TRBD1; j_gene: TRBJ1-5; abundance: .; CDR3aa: CASSEDRGAGQPQHF; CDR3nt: TGTGCCAGCAGTGAAGACAGGGGAGCGGGTCAGCCCCAGCATTTT
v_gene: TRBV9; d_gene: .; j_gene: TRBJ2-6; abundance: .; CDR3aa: CASSGLQGSGANVLTF; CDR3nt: TGTGCCAGCAGCGGACTGCAGGGCTCTGGGGCCAACGTCCTGACTTTC
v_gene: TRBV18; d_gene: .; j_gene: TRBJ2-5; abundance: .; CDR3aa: CASSLTLSGAETQYF; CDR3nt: TGTGCCAGCTCCCTCACGTTATCGGGAGCAGAGACCCAGTACTTC
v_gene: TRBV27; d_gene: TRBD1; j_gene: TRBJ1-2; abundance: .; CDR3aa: CASSPTGGGYGYTF; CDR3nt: TGTGCCAGCAGTCCTACAGGGGGCGGATATGGCTACACCTTC
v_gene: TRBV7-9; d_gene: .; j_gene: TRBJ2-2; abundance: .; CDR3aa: CSSSSSGLKANTGELFF; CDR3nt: TGTTCCAGCAGCAGCTCAGGGTTGAAGGCGAACACCGGGGAGCTGTTTTTT
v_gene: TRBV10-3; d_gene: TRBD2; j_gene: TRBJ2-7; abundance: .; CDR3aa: CAISSGVGGEQYF; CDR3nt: TGTGCCATCTCTAGCGGGGTGGGGGGTGAGCAGTACTTC
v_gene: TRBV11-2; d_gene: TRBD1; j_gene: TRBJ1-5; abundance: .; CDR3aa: CASSRGTGGNQPQHF; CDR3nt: TGTGCCAGCAGCCGCGGGACAGGGGGCAATCAGCCCCAGCATTTT
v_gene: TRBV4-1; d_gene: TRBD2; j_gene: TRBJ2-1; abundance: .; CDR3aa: CASSQDGLAGVVSYNEQFF; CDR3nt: TGCGCCAGCAGCCAAGATGGACTAGCGGGAGTCGTCTCCTACAATGAGCAGTTCTTC
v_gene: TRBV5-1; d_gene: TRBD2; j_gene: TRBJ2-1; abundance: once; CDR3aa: CASASGKMNEQFF; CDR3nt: TGCGCCAGTGCTAGCGGGAAGATGAATGAGCAGTTCTTC
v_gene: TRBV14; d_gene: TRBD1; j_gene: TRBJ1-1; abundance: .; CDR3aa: CASSWDRDTEAFF; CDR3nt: TGTGCCAGCAGCTGGGACAGGGACACTGAAGCTTTCTTT
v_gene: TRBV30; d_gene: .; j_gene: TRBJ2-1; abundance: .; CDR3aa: CAWSADFNEQFF; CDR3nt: TGTGCCTGGAGTGCCGACTTTAATGAGCAGTTCTTC
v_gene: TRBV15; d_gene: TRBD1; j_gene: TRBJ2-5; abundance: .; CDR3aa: CATKGQGQETQYF; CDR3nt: TGTGCCACCAAGGGACAGGGACAAGAGACCCAGTACTTC